This is a list of T cell receptor beta chains from one sample in a study of T cell responses to AZD1222 COVID-19 vaccine. Clones were sequenced by immunoSEQ multiplex PCR, and TCRdb holds only the in-frame ones, with some missing. The data show about 98,000 clones, more than 85% seen once. The material was peripheral blood, obtained on day 0 of AZD1222 vaccination. These receptors originate from an adult in good health. The CDR3 runs from the conserved cysteine through the conserved F or W. A D gene is named only where the DNA matches it firmly. Clone size is given for some rows only: seen once, a few or many times, or a class if the clone is expanded.

j_call d_call clone_size v_call cdr3_aa cdr3_nt
TRBJ1-1 - - TRBV15 CATSRGQPNTEAFF TGTGCCACCAGCAGAGGACAGCCGAACACTGAAGCTTTCTTT
TRBJ1-1 - - TRBV12-3/TRBV12-4 CASSLQGTEAFF TGTGCCAGCAGCCTGCAGGGGACTGAAGCTTTCTTT
TRBJ1-1 - - TRBV3-1/TRBV3-2 CASSHAGTTEAFF TGTGCCAGCAGCCATGCCGGGACAACTGAAGCTTTCTTT
TRBJ1-1 - - TRBV2 CASSEASWSPLGAFF TGTGCCAGCAGTGAAGCCAGCTGGTCCCCTCTTGGAGCTTTCTTT
TRBJ2-1 TRBD2 - TRBV6-5 CASILLAGLYNEQFF TGTGCCAGCATCCTCCTAGCGGGTCTGTACAATGAGCAGTTCTTC
TRBJ1-6 - once TRBV7-2 CASSLASNPKASPLHF TGTGCCAGCAGCTTAGCCTCTAACCCTAAGGCATCACCCCTCCACTTT
TRBJ1-1 TRBD1 few TRBV2 CASSRDRGPIEAFF TGTGCCAGCAGTCGGGACAGGGGGCCTATTGAAGCTTTCTTT
TRBJ2-3 TRBD2 - TRBV5-5 CASRPAGGGPGTQYF TGTGCCAGCAGACCAGCCGGGGGAGGGCCTGGTACGCAGTATTTT
TRBJ1-6 TRBD1 once TRBV6-2/TRBV6-3 CASSLMQGGKSPLHF TGTGCCAGCAGCCTCATGCAGGGGGGAAAGTCACCCCTCCACTTT
TRBJ1-2 TRBD1 - TRBV6-2/TRBV6-3 CASSYSGTGGTGYTF TGTGCCAGCAGTTACTCAGGGACAGGGGGCACTGGCTACACCTTC
TRBJ2-7 - - TRBV4-1 CASSQESAVFNYEQYF TGCGCCAGCAGCCAAGAGAGCGCAGTTTTTAACTACGAGCAGTACTTC
TRBJ2-3 - few TRBV11-2 CASSPGGRIRTDTQYF TGTGCCAGCAGCCCCGGGGGGCGAATCAGAACAGATACGCAGTATTTT
TRBJ1-1 - - TRBV12-3/TRBV12-4 CASNRGGAEAFF TGTGCCAGCAACCGAGGGGGTGCTGAAGCTTTCTTT
TRBJ1-6 - - TRBV7-3 CASSSGNSPLHF TGTGCCAGCAGCTCCGGAAATTCACCCCTCCACTTT
TRBJ2-6 TRBD1 - TRBV28 CASSAIQGAGANVLTF TGTGCCAGCAGTGCCATACAGGGGGCTGGGGCCAACGTCCTGACTTTC
TRBJ1-2 - few TRBV5-4 CASSPDSNYGYTF TGTGCCAGCAGCCCTGACTCCAACTATGGCTACACCTTC
TRBJ1-2 - - TRBV28 CASSFRRNYGYTF TGTGCCAGCAGTTTTAGAAGGAACTATGGCTACACCTTC
TRBJ1-6 TRBD1 once TRBV5-1 CASRAGTGAVNSPLHF TGCGCCAGCAGGGCCGGGACAGGAGCCGTCAATTCACCCCTCCACTTT
TRBJ1-4 - - TRBV4-3 CASSQDLGDYNEKLFF TGCGCCAGCAGCCAAGATCTGGGAGACTATAATGAAAAACTGTTTTTT
TRBJ2-1 - once TRBV5-1 CASSLGDPGDEQFF TGCGCCAGCAGCTTGGGGGACCCTGGGGATGAGCAGTTCTTC
TRBJ2-7 TRBD2 large TRBV19 CASSSKTSGRFYEQYF TGTGCCAGTAGTAGCAAAACTAGCGGGAGATTCTACGAGCAGTACTTC
TRBJ2-5 - - TRBV5-4 CASSLRDQETQYF TGTGCCAGCAGCTTGAGGGATCAAGAGACCCAGTACTTC
TRBJ1-3 - - TRBV20-1 CSASRTAGGNTIYF TGCAGTGCTAGTAGGACCGCTGGAGGGAACACCATATATTTT
TRBJ1-6 TRBD1 - TRBV4-1 CASGTGYSPLHF TGCGCGTCCGGGACAGGGTACTCACCCCTCCACTTT
TRBJ2-2 - - TRBV6-1 CASSELVWDTGELFF TGTGCCAGCAGTGAATTGGTTTGGGACACCGGGGAGCTGTTTTTT
TRBJ2-2 - - TRBV28 CASSRGGQNTGELFF TGTGCCAGCAGTCGGGGCGGACAGAACACCGGGGAGCTGTTTTTT
TRBJ1-6 - - TRBV27 CASSLLAATGHNSPLHF TGTGCCAGCAGTTTACTTGCCGCGACAGGCCATAATTCACCCCTCCACTTT
TRBJ2-4 TRBD1 - TRBV5-6 CASRGTGGGNIQYF TGTGCCAGCAGGGGGACAGGGGGAGGAAACATTCAGTACTTC
TRBJ1-2 - - TRBV24-1 CATSDPRPGTTSYGYTF TGTGCCACCAGTGACCCTCGGCCAGGGACGACTAGTTATGGCTACACCTTC
TRBJ2-7 TRBD1 - TRBV2 CASSERQGAVYEQYF TGTGCCAGCAGTGAAAGACAGGGGGCGGTCTACGAGCAGTACTTC
TRBJ2-7 - - TRBV4-1 CASSQDASGTYEQYF TGCGCCAGCAGCCAAGATGCCTCAGGGACCTACGAGCAGTACTTC
TRBJ2-2 TRBD1 - TRBV4-3 CASSQGQGNTGELFF TGCGCCAGCAGCCAAGGACAGGGGAACACCGGGGAGCTGTTTTTT
TRBJ1-3 - - TRBV9 CASSTQTGNTIYF TGTGCCAGCAGCACCCAGACAGGAAACACCATATATTTT
TRBJ1-2 - - TRBV30 CAWIRKSSNYGYTF TGTGCCTGGATCAGGAAATCGTCTAACTATGGCTACACCTTC
TRBJ2-5 TRBD2 hyperexpanded TRBV15 CATSSIAGETQYF TGTGCCACCAGCAGCATAGCGGGAGAGACCCAGTACTTC
TRBJ1-1 - - TRBV6-5 CASSYYGVGTEAFF TGTGCCAGCAGTTACTACGGGGTGGGGACTGAAGCTTTCTTT
TRBJ2-2 TRBD1 - TRBV6-5 CASSYRTGNTGELFF TGTGCCAGCAGTTACCGGACAGGGAACACCGGGGAGCTGTTTTTT
TRBJ1-1 - - TRBV21-1 CASSKADGHQNTEAFF TGTGCCAGCAGCAAAGCCGACGGACACCAGAACACTGAAGCTTTCTTT
TRBJ1-2 - once TRBV6-5 CASSYKVGQYYGYTF TGTGCCAGCAGTTACAAAGTCGGACAGTACTATGGCTACACCTTC